Presented here are 20 T cell receptor beta chains from one specimen sequenced in a study of T cell changes during pregnancy in multiple sclerosis. The method was immunoSEQ multiplex PCR; TCRdb's version includes in-frame clones alone and lacks a portion of them. The repertoire holds more than 55,000 clones, with 90% to 95% as singletons. This specimen was peripheral blood, taken in the third trimester of pregnancy. The receptor set was obtained from a female donor in good health, enrolled as a control in a pregnancy study.

The CDR3 protein is CASKLKQGNNEQFF. DNA of the CDR3: TGTGCCAGTAAACTCAAACAGGGGAACAATGAGCAGTTCTTC. This rearrangement joins TRBV19 to TRBJ2-1; 7 nucleotides align to TRBD1. V was pared by 7 bases and J by 5 bases, with 8 bases of the junction left unmatched. Per germline, CDR1 LNHDA and CDR2 SQIVND (reference sequence). The CDR3 covers 14 residues.

The rearrangement links TRBV28 to TRBJ2-5, with TRBD2 as a possible D gene (6 bases). CDR3 size: 12 residues. V shed 8 bases and J shed 1 base, with 8 bases lying between them. In germline, CDR1 is MDHEN, CDR2 SYDVKM. In DNA, the CDR3 is TGTGCCAGCGTGGGGGGCCAAGAGACCCAGTACTTC. Translated, it gives CASVGGQETQYF.

The chain is built from TRBV11-3 and TRBJ2-1; the match to TRBD2 covers 10 bases. The CDR3 length is 17 residues. From germline, CDR1 is SGHNT and CDR2 YENEEA. With 1 base clipped from V and 4 bases from J, the junction kept 7 bases outside the gene matches. The DNA of the CDR3 is TGTGCCAGCAGCTTAGGGGTAGCGGGAGGCGCTTACAATGAGCAGTTCTTC. Translation: CASSLGVAGGAYNEQFF.

This clone came up a few times. The rearrangement joins TRBV6-6 to TRBJ2-7; D is perhaps TRBD2 (5 bases). The CDR3 is 14 amino acids. Trimming removed 2 bases from V and 7 bases from J, with 15 bases in between. Germline assignment: CDR1 MNHNY and CDR2 SVGAGI (reference sequence). CDR3: CASSYELRVGEQYF. The CDR3 DNA reads as TGTGCCAGCAGTTACGAGTTGCGGGTCGGGGAGCAGTACTTC.

This sequence joins TRBV6-4 and TRBJ2-1, with TRBD2 matching over 14 bases. CDR1 and CDR2 from the germline V gene are MRHNA and SNTAGT. CDR3 size: 14 residues. Losses at the gene ends were 4 bases for V and 10 bases for J; bases not matched to a gene: 3. Written as DNA, the CDR3 is TGTGCCAGCAGTGGACTAGCGGGGGGGTTCGAGCAGTTCTTC. It translates to CASSGLAGGFEQFF.

The rearrangement links TRBV5-8 to TRBJ2-3; TRBD2 matches 8 bases. The J segment lost 2 bases and the V segment lost 6 bases, leaving 5 bases of the junction unmatched. Germline loops: CDR1 SGHTS, CDR2 YDEGEE. The CDR3 totals 14 residues. The chain's CDR3 is CASIPGGATDTQYF. The CDR3 coding sequence is TGTGCCAGCATCCCGGGGGGGGCCACAGATACGCAGTATTTT.

The rearrangement links TRBV6-5 to TRBJ1-6, with TRBD1 identical over 10 bases. Germline CDR1 reads MNHEY; CDR2 reads SVGAGI. Trimming cost V 10 bases and J 6 bases; bases outside gene matches: 6. The CDR3 length is 14 residues. This CDR3 is CATAGDRGNSPLHF. DNA of the CDR3: TGTGCCACGGCCGGGGACAGGGGTAATTCACCCCTCCACTTT.

The rearrangement links TRBV27 to TRBJ1-2; no reliable D call. V lost 0 bases and J 6 bases, leaving 8 bases between the germline ends. There are 13 residues in the CDR3. Germline assignment: CDR1 MNHEY and CDR2 SMNVEV (reference sequence). The CDR3 spells CASSLSAGDGYTF. The CDR3 nucleotides are TGTGCCAGCAGTTTATCGGCAGGCGATGGCTACACCTTC.

The J gene is TRBJ1-1, the V gene TRBV13, with 8 bases that match TRBD1. Germline values: CDR1 PRHDT, CDR2 FYEKMQ (reference sequence). V shed 3 bases, J shed 3 bases, and the junction held 3 bases outside the gene matches. The CDR3 contains 14 residues. DNA of the CDR3: TGTGCCAGCAGCTTGAGGACAGGGTACACTGAAGCTTTCTTT. This gives the protein CASSLRTGYTEAFF. The complete variable domain, with remaining parts taken from reference TRBV13 and TRBJ1-1, reads AAGVIQSPRHLIKEKRETATLKCYPIPRHDTVYWYQQGPGQDPQFLISFYEKMQSDKGSIPDRFSAQQFSDYHSELNMSSLELGDSALYFCASSLRTGYTEAFFGQGTRLTVV.

The J gene is TRBJ2-2, the V gene TRBV2; D is possibly TRBD1 (6 bases). CDR1 and CDR2 from the germline V gene are SNHLY and FYNNEI. The CDR3 totals 15 residues. The V gene lost 7 bases and the J gene lost 5 bases, with 17 bases spanning the gap. CDR3 sequence: CASTWDKGWTGELFF. DNA of the CDR3: TGTGCCAGCACTTGGGACAAGGGGTGGACCGGGGAGCTGTTTTTT.

This sequence joins TRBV2 and TRBJ1-6; possibly TRBD1 for D (5 bases). The CDR3 spans 14 residues. Germline V gene lookup returns CDR1 SNHLY and CDR2 FYNNEI. V shed 4 bases and J shed 8 bases, with 12 bases lying between them. CDR3 amino acids: CASSVMGGDSPLHF. CDR3 DNA: TGTGCCAGCAGTGTTATGGGGGGAGATTCACCCCTCCACTTT. Filled out from reference TRBV2 and TRBJ1-6, the complete variable domain reads EPEVTQTPSHQVTQMGQEVILRCVPISNHLYFYWYRQILGQKVEFLVSFYNNEISEKSEIFDDQFSVERPDGSNFTLKIRSTKLEDSAMYFCASSVMGGDSPLHFGNGTRLTVT.

This chain uses TRBV4-1 with TRBJ1-1, with D unclear. This CDR3 region has 16 residues. Germline V gene data show CDR1 as MGHRA and CDR2 as YSYEKL. Trimming took 3 bases from V and 2 from J, leaving 16 bases between them. DNA of the CDR3: TGCGCCAGCAGCCACCTTATGGGAGGGATAAACACTGAAGCTTTCTTT. The encoded protein is CASSHLMGGINTEAFF.

This clone has just one count. The CDR3 DNA sequence: TGTGCCAGCAGTTCCCTGCGGGCAGGGGAGAATTTGCGGCAGTACTTC. Residues: CASSSLRAGENLRQYF. V usage is TRBV27 and J usage is TRBJ2-7, with a weak D call TRBD1 (6 bases). The germline V gene encodes CDR1 MNHEY and CDR2 SMNVEV (reference sequence). V lost 4 bases to trimming and J lost 9 bases, with 25 bases between them. The CDR3 consists of 16 residues.

V is TRBV5-4 and J is TRBJ1-4, with no clear D. This CDR3 is built from 12 residues. Per germline, CDR1 SGHNT and CDR2 YYREEE (reference sequence). V lost 3 bases and J lost 5, with 5 bases in between. CDR3 bases: TGTGCCAGCAGCTCCCAAAATGAAAAACTGTTTTTT. Amino acids: CASSSQNEKLFF.

The chain uses TRBV7-9 and TRBJ2-7, with 12 bases aligning to TRBD2. CDR1 and CDR2 from the germline V gene are SEHNR and FQNEAQ (reference sequence). CDR3 size: 15 residues. V trimming: 6 bases; J trimming: 7 bases; junction bases outside the gene matches: 10. The DNA of the CDR3 is TGTGCCAGCAGGAAGACTAGCGGGGGCTCGCAGGAGCAGTACTTC. Encoded protein: CASRKTSGGSQEQYF.

The rearrangement links TRBV6-1 to TRBJ1-1; a weak D match, TRBD1 (5 bases). Trimming left V 3 bases short and J 3 bases short, with 17 bases between. The CDR3 consists of 16 residues. Germline CDR1 is MNHNS and CDR2 is SASEGT. CDR3: CASSERRRGRYTEAFF. In nucleotides, the CDR3 is TGTGCCAGCAGTGAGAGGAGAAGGGGAAGGTACACTGAAGCTTTCTTT.

This chain uses TRBV6-9 with TRBJ1-1; unclear D gene. The V end was cut by 6 bases, the J end by 7 bases, with 15 bases between. Germline V gene lookup returns CDR1 MNHGY and CDR2 SVAAGI. This CDR3 is built from 13 residues. CDR3 residues: CASSPGWVDEAFF. In nucleotides, the CDR3 is TGTGCCAGCAGCCCCGGGTGGGTAGATGAAGCTTTCTTT.

The chain has TRBV18 and TRBJ1-2; TRBD1 agrees at 7 bases. Germline loops: CDR1 KGHSH, CDR2 LQKENI. The CDR3 sequence is 14 residues long. V lost 8 bases to trimming and J lost 4 bases; unmatched junction nucleotides: 10. The DNA of the CDR3 is TGTGCCAGCGCTACAGGGGACCGGGGCTATGGCTACACCTTC. It codes for CASATGDRGYGYTF.

The V gene is TRBV28, the J gene TRBJ2-1, with a tentative D call TRBD2 (6 bases). The length of the CDR3 is 15 residues. V lost 5 bases and J 6 bases, leaving 17 bases between the germline ends. Germline CDR1 and CDR2: MDHEN and SYDVKM. CDR3 DNA: TGTGCCAGCAGTCCCCTGCTCGGTAGCGGCAATGAGCAGTTCTTC. This codes for CASSPLLGSGNEQFF.

J is TRBJ2-3 and V is TRBV5-8; TRBD2 agrees at 9 bases. CDR3 length equals 16 residues. CDR1 SGHTS and CDR2 YDEGEE come from the germline V gene. Losses at the gene ends were 3 bases for V and 3 bases for J; bases not matched to a gene: 8. CDR3 nucleotides: TGTGCCAGCAGCTGGGCGACTAGCGGAGATACAGATACGCAGTATTTT. This translates into CASSWATSGDTDTQYF.